One and the same sample provided the 27 T cell receptor beta chains below, sequenced in a study of cytomegalovirus exposure and HLA in healthy donors. Assay used: immunoSEQ multiplex PCR; TCRdb lists only in-frame clones, some missing. The sample yields roughly 60,000 clones, about 94% seen once. Sequencing input: PBMCs. These receptors all stem from a man between 18 and 35 years old in good health and CMV-seronegative.

V usage is TRBV30 and J usage is TRBJ1-4; 8 nucleotides align to TRBD1. Germline trimming cut 4 bases from V and 4 bases from J; bases unmatched to any gene: 14. This CDR3 comprises 17 residues. CDR1 is GTSNPN, CDR2 SVGIG, per germline (reference sequence). CDR3 in amino acids: CAWNFYRTGGDNEKLFF. CDR3 DNA sequence: TGTGCCTGGAACTTTTATAGAACAGGGGGGGATAATGAAAAACTGTTTTTT.

This clone was observed a handful of times. V usage is TRBV19 and J usage is TRBJ2-3; possible D gene TRBD1, 6 bases. Trimming pared 7 bases from V and 0 bases from J, leaving 14 bases between. Looked up from germline, CDR1 is LNHDA and CDR2 is SQIVND (reference sequence). CDR3 length: 15 amino acids. Here the CDR3 DNA reads TGTGCCAGTATGTGGACAGCGACAAGCACAGATACGCAGTATTTT. It is translated as CASMWTATSTDTQYF.

V and J are TRBV4-2 and TRBJ2-5; 7 nucleotides align to TRBD2. This CDR3 region has 13 residues. Unmatched junction bases numbered 0, after V lost 1 base and J lost 4 bases. Germline values: CDR1 LGHNA, CDR2 YNFKEQ. The CDR3 region has the DNA TGTGCCAGCAGCCAAGCTAGCGGAGAGACCCAGTACTTC. Protein sequence: CASSQASGETQYF.

The V and J genes are TRBV27 and TRBJ2-1, with 16 bases matching TRBD2. Germline V lookup: CDR1 MNHEY, CDR2 SMNVEV (reference sequence). The V segment lost 6 bases and the J segment 8 bases; nucleotides outside the gene matches: 7. The CDR3 covers 16 residues. CDR3: CASSPGLAGGPDEQFF. In DNA form, the CDR3 reads TGTGCCAGCAGCCCGGGACTAGCGGGAGGGCCTGATGAGCAGTTCTTC.

This chain connects TRBV7-9 to TRBJ2-2, with D possibly being TRBD1 (6 bases). The CDR3 consists of 17 residues. V was pared by 1 base and J by 5 bases, with 17 bases between. Germline CDR1 SEHNR, CDR2 FQNEAQ (reference sequence). CDR3 sequence: CASSLELTGSRTGELFF. In DNA form, the CDR3 reads TGTGCCAGCAGCTTAGAGCTAACAGGGTCGCGTACCGGGGAGCTGTTTTTT.

This chain uses TRBV13 with TRBJ2-3, with TRBD2 identical over 8 bases. V dropped 5 bases and J dropped 4; count of bases not matched to a gene: 5. The CDR3 spans 14 residues. Per the germline V gene, CDR1 is PRHDT and CDR2 is FYEKMQ (reference sequence). CDR3 sequence: CASSPRGGSDTQYF. The CDR3 DNA reads as TGTGCCAGCAGCCCCCGGGGGGGATCAGATACGCAGTATTTT.

The genes are TRBV6-5 and TRBJ2-5, with D uncertain. Germline CDR1 and CDR2: MNHEY and SVGAGI. This CDR3 contains 14 residues. Trimming took 7 bases from V and 2 from J, leaving 14 bases between them. This CDR3 is CASTPSELQETQYF. CDR3 coding DNA: TGTGCCAGCACCCCGTCTGAACTTCAAGAGACCCAGTACTTC.

J is TRBJ1-1 and V is TRBV19; D might be TRBD1 (6 bases). CDR1 is LNHDA, CDR2 SQIVND, per germline (reference sequence). This CDR3 has 18 amino acids. Deletions cut 1 base from V and 1 base from J, with 19 bases between. CDR3 in amino acids: CASSIVFRYGTKNTEAFF. The CDR3 DNA reads TGTGCCAGTAGTATAGTCTTTCGATACGGGACAAAGAACACTGAAGCTTTCTTT.

J is TRBJ2-7 and V is TRBV18; 7 nucleotides agree with TRBD1. The J segment lost 1 base and the V segment lost 5 bases, leaving 14 bases of the junction unmatched. CDR1 is KGHSH and CDR2 is LQKENI in the germline V gene. CDR3 length: 17 residues. CDR3 loop: CASSSRADRVGSYEQYF. The CDR3 DNA reads TGTGCCAGCTCATCCCGCGCCGACAGGGTGGGGTCCTACGAGCAGTACTTC.

This rearrangement joins TRBV6-1 to TRBJ2-6; perhaps TRBD2 as D (5 bases). Trimming took off 6 bases at V and 4 bases at J, with 13 bases between the two ends. This CDR3 has 15 amino acids. Germline CDR1 and CDR2: MNHNS and SASEGT. The DNA of the CDR3 is TGTGCCAGCAGACCCCCGGGGTACGGGGCCAACGTCCTGACTTTC. This sequence encodes CASRPPGYGANVLTF.

CDR3 nucleotide sequence: TGCGCCAGCAGCTTGTGGGAGGGCCTACCGAATGAGCAGTTCTTC. As protein: CASSLWEGLPNEQFF. The V call is TRBV5-1, the J call TRBJ2-1, with 7 bases fitting TRBD2. The germline V gene has CDR1 SGHRS and CDR2 YFSETQ. Trimming took 1 base from V and 7 from J; bases not matched to a gene: 8. The CDR3 runs 15 residues.

The chain is built from TRBV7-2 and TRBJ2-7, with TRBD2 matching over 7 bases. The CDR3 covers 14 residues. Germline V CDR1 and CDR2: SGHTA, FQGNSA. Trimming removed 4 bases from V and 7 bases from J; junction bases left unmatched: 10. The CDR3 loop reads CASSSGGGRQEQYF. The CDR3 coding sequence is TGTGCCAGCAGCTCGGGGGGAGGACGGCAAGAGCAGTACTTC.

The CDR3 DNA reads as TGTGCCAGCCCGGACCTGGGAGCGATGTATAGCAATCAGCCCCAGCATTTT. Protein sequence: CASPDLGAMYSNQPQHF. V and J are TRBV25-1 and TRBJ1-5; D remains unclear. Germline CDR1 MGHDK, CDR2 SYGVNS. V was cut by 8 bases and J by 0 bases, with 20 bases left in between. The CDR3 extends over 17 amino acids.

V is TRBV18 and J is TRBJ2-3, with 8 bases that match TRBD2. This CDR3 has 16 residues. V was pared by 3 bases and J by 0 bases, with 5 bases of the junction left unmatched. CDR1 is KGHSH, CDR2 LQKENI, per germline. Written as DNA, the CDR3 is TGTGCCAGCTCACCGCTAGCGGGCCCTAGCACAGATACGCAGTATTTT. Protein: CASSPLAGPSTDTQYF.

This chain joins TRBV11-2 and TRBJ2-1; D unresolved. This CDR3 is 14 amino acids long. Trimming shortened V by 5 bases and J by 6 bases, and 14 bases separated the two germline ends. CDR1 and CDR2 (germline): SGHAT, FQNNGV. The CDR3 region is CASSLTLPGNEQFF. DNA of the CDR3: TGTGCCAGCAGCCTAACTCTGCCTGGCAATGAGCAGTTCTTC.

The V call is TRBV28, the J call TRBJ2-7, with D hard to call. CDR1 is MDHEN and CDR2 is SYDVKM in the germline V gene. The V end was cut by 7 bases, the J end by 1 base, with 23 bases between. CDR3 length equals 17 residues. CDR3 sequence (DNA): TGTGCCAGCACCCTTTCCCCTTCCCCTAGGCTTTCCTACGAGCAGTACTTC. Translating gives CASTLSPSPRLSYEQYF.

The gene calls are TRBV29-1 and TRBJ1-1, with TRBD1 matching 9 bases. This CDR3 region has 12 residues. With V trimmed by 5 bases and J by 6 bases, 4 bases remained unmatched. The germline V gene encodes CDR1 SQVTM and CDR2 ANQGSEA. CDR3 amino acids: CSVSGQGAEAFF. The CDR3, as DNA: TGCAGCGTTTCGGGACAGGGTGCTGAAGCTTTCTTT.

V is TRBV6-1 and J is TRBJ1-2; D might be TRBD1 (6 bases). The CDR3 has 15 amino acids. Trimming removed 5 bases from V and 8 bases from J, with 21 bases in between. CDR1 and CDR2 from the germline V gene are MNHNS and SASEGT. The CDR3 region is CASSKPDRFSGGYTF. The CDR3 DNA sequence: TGTGCCAGCAGTAAACCAGACAGGTTTTCAGGCGGCTACACCTTC.

The rearrangement joins TRBV29-1 to TRBJ2-2, with D possibly matching TRBD2 (5 bases). Germline CDR1 reads SQVTM; CDR2 reads ANQGSEA. The CDR3 has 13 residues. Deletions cut 1 base from V and 6 bases from J, with 9 bases between. The chain's CDR3 is CSVEVRVPGELFF. Here the CDR3 DNA reads TGCAGCGTTGAAGTGAGGGTCCCCGGGGAGCTGTTTTTT.

V and J are TRBV19 and TRBJ1-4; maybe TRBD1 (5 bases). CDR1 LNHDA and CDR2 SQIVND come from the germline V gene (reference sequence). V was shortened by 4 bases and J by 8 bases, with 11 bases between the two germline ends. CDR3 size: 13 residues. The CDR3 DNA reads TGTGCCAGTAGTAGTCAGGGAAAGGAAAAACTGTTTTTT. It codes for CASSSQGKEKLFF. Combining the CDR3 with reference TRBV19 and TRBJ1-4 gives the whole variable domain DGGITQSPKYLFRKEGQNVTLSCEQNLNHDAMYWYRQDPGQGLRLIYYSQIVNDFQKGDIAEGYSVSREKKESFPLTVTSAQKNPTAFYLCASSSQGKEKLFFGSGTQLSVL.

The chain combines TRBV5-1 with TRBJ2-7; 10 bases match TRBD1. CDR3 length: 16 amino acids. After removal of 0 bases from V and 3 bases from J, the junction contained 6 bases not matched to a gene. Germline lookup yields CDR1 SGHRS and CDR2 YFSETQ. The CDR3 nucleotides are TGCGCCAGCAGCTTGGGGGGACAGGGGAGGAACTACGAGCAGTACTTC. Residues: CASSLGGQGRNYEQYF.

The chain couples TRBV4-3 to TRBJ2-7, with a tentative D call TRBD2 (5 bases). Germline V gives CDR1 LGHNA, CDR2 YSLEER. Trimming took 1 base from V and 1 from J, leaving 11 bases between them. This CDR3 has 15 amino acids. Here the CDR3 reads CASSQGMSGSYEQYF. The CDR3 nucleotides are TGCGCCAGCAGCCAAGGAATGAGCGGATCCTACGAGCAGTACTTC.

The gene calls are TRBV28 and TRBJ2-1; D not certain. The germline V gene encodes CDR1 MDHEN and CDR2 SYDVKM. There are 15 residues in the CDR3. Between the trimmed V and J ends, which lost 6 bases and 0 bases, there was a span of 12 bases. CDR3 nucleotide sequence: TGTGCCAGCAGCTCTAGAAGAAGCTCCTACAATGAGCAGTTCTTC. This encodes CASSSRRSSYNEQFF. The full variable domain, its missing parts supplied by reference TRBV28 and TRBJ2-1, is DVKVTQSSRYLVKRTGEKVFLECVQDMDHENMFWYRQDPGLGLRLIYFSYDVKMKEKGDIPEGYSVSREKKERFSLILESASTNQTSMYLCASSSRRSSYNEQFFGPGTRLTVL.

The rearrangement joins TRBV19 to TRBJ1-4; a possible D gene is TRBD1 (6 bases). The CDR3 extends over 14 amino acids. V was shortened by 4 bases and J by 7 bases, with 13 bases between the two germline ends. From germline, CDR1 is LNHDA and CDR2 SQIVND (reference sequence). The CDR3 region has the DNA TGTGCCAGTAGTAGCGGCCGGGGGGCTGAAAAACTGTTTTTT. Encoded protein: CASSSGRGAEKLFF.

The chain employs TRBV5-1 and TRBJ1-2, with TRBD1 identical over 8 bases. J was trimmed by 7 bases and V by 3 bases; bases with no gene match: 5. Germline CDR1 SGHRS, CDR2 YFSETQ. This CDR3 spans 13 amino acids. The CDR3 region is CASSSGGSGGYTF. In nucleotides, the CDR3 is TGCGCCAGCAGCTCAGGGGGCAGCGGTGGCTACACCTTC.

As DNA, the CDR3 is TGCGCCAGCAGTGGAGGACAGGGGAATGGCTACACCTTC. Residues: CASSGGQGNGYTF. V and J are TRBV10-1 and TRBJ1-2; TRBD1 matches 9 bases. CDR1 and CDR2 (germline): WNHNN, SYGVQD (reference sequence). The CDR3 has 13 amino acids. The V gene end was trimmed by 4 bases and the J gene end by 6 bases; junction bases not matched to a gene: 3.

This rearrangement joins TRBV14 to TRBJ2-1; 9 bases line up with TRBD2. Trimming removed 0 bases from V and 4 bases from J; junction bases left unmatched: 4. The CDR3 spans 16 residues. Germline V gene sequence: CDR1 SGHDN, CDR2 FVKESK. The DNA of the CDR3 is TGTGCCAGCAGCCAAGATCAAGCGGGAGGATACAATGAGCAGTTCTTC. Its protein is CASSQDQAGGYNEQFF.